This T cell receptor (beta chain) was recovered during a study of vaccination effects on CD4 cells after COVID-19. Study at large: Either the mRNA-1273 or the BNT162b2 vaccine was given to participants as two doses. Study-wide findings and caveats: Clones induced by infection and by vaccine showed marked clonal contraction late after vaccination.

Details on this clone: Antigen specificity is unknown.

Cells that had been cultured for roughly 9 days were the source of isolated CD4+ T cells. Vaccinees lacked prior SARS-CoV-2 infection and tested negative for nucleocapsid antibodies. CDR1 is MDHEN and CDR2 is SYDVKM in the germline V gene. CDR3 size: 14 residues. With V trimmed by 5 bases and J by 2 bases, 5 bases remained unmatched. Profiled with immunoSEQ multiplex PCR; TCRdb holds only in-frame clones, not every one. In the table there are over 65,000 clones, roughly three quarters of which are singletons. The chain recombines TRBV28 with TRBJ1-2; 7 bases match TRBD1. This sequence was found in a human donor who received a COVID-19 vaccine. Sequencing used CD4+ T cells from PBMCs cultured without peptide, obtained before COVID-19 vaccination. As DNA, the CDR3 is TGTGCCAGCAGTCTCAAACAGGGGAACTATGGCTACACCTTC. Encoded protein: CASSLKQGNYGYTF.